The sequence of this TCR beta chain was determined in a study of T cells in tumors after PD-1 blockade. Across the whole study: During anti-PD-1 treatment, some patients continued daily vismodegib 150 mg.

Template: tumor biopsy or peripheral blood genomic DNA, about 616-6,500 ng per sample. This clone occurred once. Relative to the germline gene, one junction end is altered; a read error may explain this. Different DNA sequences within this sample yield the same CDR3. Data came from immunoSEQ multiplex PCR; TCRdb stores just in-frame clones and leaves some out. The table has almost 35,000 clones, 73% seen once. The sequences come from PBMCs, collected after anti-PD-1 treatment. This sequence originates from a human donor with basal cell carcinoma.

The CDR3 loop is CASSGGSYNSPLHF. The CDR3 nucleotides read TGTGCCAGTAGCGGAGGGTCGTATAATTCACCCCTCCACTTT. The chain has TRBV9 and TRBJ1-6; D is ambiguous. CDR1 and CDR2 from the germline V gene are SGDLS and YYNGEE. This CDR3 contains 14 residues. Supplemented by reference TRBV9 and TRBJ1-6, the full variable domain reads DSGVTQTPKHLITATGQRVTLRCSPRSGDLSVYWYQQSLDQGLQFLIQYYNGEERAKGNILERFSAQQFPDLHSELNLSSLELGDSALYFCASSGGSYNSPLHFGNGTRLTVT.